The clone carrying this T cell receptor beta chain was seen many times. Its matching antigen is unknown. V dropped 1 base and J dropped 7 bases, with 16 bases sitting between them. The CDR3 is 15 amino acids. CDR1 is MNHEY and CDR2 is SVGAGI in the germline V gene. RNA transcripts served as template for amplifying TCR beta CDR3 sequences. Investigators did first-round RT-PCR with HTBI primers, then second-round multiplex PCR. Using its own MiXCR run on the multiplex PCR reads, TCRdb lists one record per CDR3 protein. This table has 900,000 to 1,200,000 distinct CDR3 sequences, roughly two fifths appearing once. This specimen belongs to a study of Graves' ophthalmopathy and Graves' hyperthyroidism. General study points: The blood repertoire also included most expanded thyroid clonotypes above 0.001 frequency. Ophthalmopathy progression cases were predicted by the model with approximately 70% sensitivity and roughly 72% specificity. Ophthalmopathy versus stable hyperthyroidism: 13-signature model gave 85% to 90% sensitivity, 75% to 82% specificity.

Eligible hyperthyroidism cases comprised new diagnoses of under 2 months' duration in individuals aged 18 to 65. This clonotype was obtained from an adult man with Graves' hyperthyroidism. Input material: peripheral blood or thyroid tissue (not recorded which). This chain joins TRBV6-5 and TRBJ2-5; D remains ambiguous. CDR3 sequence reads: CASSYFPHDSGTQYF. CDR3 DNA sequence: TGTGCCAGCAGTTACTTCCCCCATGATTCGGGGACCCAGTACTTC.